Below, one T cell receptor (beta chain) is given with its context. Its antigen remains unidentified. No base-level quality is on record; no much larger clone is a single base apart. The sample is drawn from a study of response to subunit inactivated influenza vaccine (dated by TCRdb to between 2017 and 2018). Regarding the research as a whole: Deep quantitative T cell receptor repertoire profiling was used in the study to track responses to a trivalent subunit inactivated influenza vaccine.

Overall results and qualifications from the work: According to the authors, only a limited number of new T cells may be recruited by each seasonal influenza vaccination.

The library came from RT-PCR. The sequencer listed for this sample is Illumina HiSeq 2500. Starting from the raw public reads, TCRdb applied fastp trimming at Q25, assembled clones with MiXCR and retained in-frame beta chains. Identical CDR3 proteins give one entry, which carries the most common genes and DNA. Here the sample has about 500,000 distinct CDR3 sequences; approximately 16% occur a single time. Together, the top ten hold about 3% of the sample. This sequence was found in a man between 50 and 69 years old who received an inactivated influenza vaccine. Donor details come from another sample of the same person, matched by shared clones. The sample in question was CD4+ T cells sorted from PBMCs, obtained around 25 months after vaccination.

The DNA reads as follows: TGTGCCAGCAGTGAAGCGCAAGGGGGCTTTGGCAATCAGCCCCAGCATTTT. Its translation is CASSEAQGGFGNQPQHF. The sequence is built from TRBV6-1 and TRBJ1-5; 7 bases in the junction line up with TRBD1. The germline V gene specifies MNHNS as CDR1 and SASEGT as CDR2. From the cysteine up to the phenylalanine, the CDR3 has a length of 17 residues. Only CDR3 DNA remains: 51 bases, in frame from the first base. V lost 0 bases and J lost 2 bases, and the count of bases not matched to a germline gene is 7.